This T cell receptor beta chain originates from a study of cytomegalovirus exposure and HLA in healthy donors. General study findings and limits: Sequencing likely caused a cluster of highly shared sequence variants. A later analysis linked 16,951 TCR beta sequences to HLA alleles at 0.05 false discovery rate.

Note on this clone: Its matching antigen is unknown.

This CDR3 contains 13 residues. V lost 3 bases and J 0 bases, leaving 5 bases between the germline ends. Germline V gene sequence: CDR1 MNHEY, CDR2 SMNVEV (reference sequence). 13 Jbeta primers and 60 Vbeta primers were used for the PCR. In the original processing: Tens of millions of unique TCR beta chains, 8.5 million to 14 million shared, were counted in a later analysis. The table came from immunoSEQ multiplex PCR; TCRdb's copy has only in-frame clones and leaves some out. That table gives V, J and clone size, and the DNA gave D and trimming. The profile shows about 130,000 clones, over 70% of them singletons.

This receptor was obtained from a woman aged 45-59 years in good health and CMV-seronegative. The chain has TRBV27 and TRBJ2-5; no clear D. The specimen was PBMCs. The DNA of the CDR3 is TGTGCCAGCAGTTTTTCGTACCAAGAGACCCAGTACTTC. Translation: CASSFSYQETQYF.